This TCR beta chain is from a study of cytomegalovirus exposure and HLA in healthy donors. Study-level findings and limits: Serostatus for CMV was the only available immune exposure information.

A note on this clone: Its antigen is unknown.

Unmatched junction bases numbered 10, after V lost 4 bases and J lost 4 bases. Looked up from germline, CDR1 is SGHRS and CDR2 is YFSETQ. This CDR3 spans 16 amino acids. Researchers ran the PCR with 60 Vbeta and 13 Jbeta primers. The data were produced by immunoSEQ multiplex PCR, yet TCRdb's version contains in-frame clones alone and is incomplete. The table includes some 180,000 clones, just over 75% detected once. The sample consisted of PBMCs. The receptor was isolated from a man under 40 in good health and CMV-seronegative. The chain couples TRBV5-1 to TRBJ1-4; TRBD1 aligns across 7 bases. The CDR3 loop reads CASSPGQAKYNEKLFF. The CDR3 coding sequence is TGCGCCAGCAGCCCAGGACAGGCAAAATATAATGAAAAACTGTTTTTT.